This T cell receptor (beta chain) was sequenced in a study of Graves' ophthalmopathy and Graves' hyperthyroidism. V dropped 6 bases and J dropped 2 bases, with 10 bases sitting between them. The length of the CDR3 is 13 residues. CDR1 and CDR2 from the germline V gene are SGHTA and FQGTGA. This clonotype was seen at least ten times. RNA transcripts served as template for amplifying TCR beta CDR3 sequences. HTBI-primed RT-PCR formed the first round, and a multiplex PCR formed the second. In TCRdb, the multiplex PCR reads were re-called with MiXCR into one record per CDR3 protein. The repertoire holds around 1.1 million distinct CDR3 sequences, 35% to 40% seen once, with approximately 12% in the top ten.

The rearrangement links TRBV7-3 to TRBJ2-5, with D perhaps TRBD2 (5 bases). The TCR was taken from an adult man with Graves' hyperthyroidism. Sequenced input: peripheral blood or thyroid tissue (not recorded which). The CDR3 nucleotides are TGTGCCAGCAGTTCAGCGGATCAAGAGACCCAGTACTTC. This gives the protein CASSSADQETQYF.